These T cell receptor beta chains were read from a single sample in a study of blood T cell repertoires in COVID-19. TCRdb keeps only in-frame clones here, not all; method: immunoSEQ multiplex PCR. The sample has 190,000 or so clones; around 88% are singletons. Input material: peripheral blood. All receptors come from a woman under 40 with acute or convalescent COVID-19. Each CDR3 is given with its conserved first and last residue. A D gene is named only where the DNA matches it firmly. Clone size is given for some rows only: seen once, a few or many times, or a class if the clone is expanded.

D: TRBD2; size: .; J: TRBJ2-7; V: TRBV3-1/TRBV3-2; CDR3: CASERTSGPHYEQYF; DNA: TGTGCCAGCGAACGGACTAGCGGACCCCACTACGAGCAGTACTTC
D: .; size: .; J: TRBJ1-1; V: TRBV9; CDR3: CASSGRDSTEAFF; DNA: TGTGCCAGCAGTGGTCGAGACAGCACTGAAGCTTTCTTT
D: .; size: .; J: TRBJ1-6; V: TRBV5-1; CDR3: CASSPRGTNSPLHF; DNA: TGCGCCAGCAGCCCGCGAGGGACAAATTCACCCCTCCACTTT
D: .; size: .; J: TRBJ1-1; V: TRBV24-1; CDR3: CATSDLGREFGAFF; DNA: TGTGCCACCAGTGATTTGGGCAGGGAATTCGGAGCTTTCTTT
D: .; size: .; J: TRBJ2-4; V: TRBV28; CDR3: CATTQPGKISQYF; DNA: TGTGCCACCACACAGCCCGGGAAAATTAGTCAGTACTTC
D: .; size: .; J: TRBJ1-1; V: TRBV5-8; CDR3: CASSLSPTHNTEAFF; DNA: TGTGCCAGCAGCCTCAGTCCCACCCATAACACTGAAGCTTTCTTT
D: TRBD1; size: .; J: TRBJ2-7; V: TRBV5-4; CDR3: CASSWGQGVAGKEQYF; DNA: TGTGCCAGCAGCTGGGGACAGGGGGTCGCAGGGAAGGAGCAGTACTTC
D: TRBD1; size: once; J: TRBJ1-2; V: TRBV9; CDR3: CASSVLGTGGAEGYTF; DNA: TGTGCCAGCAGCGTACTAGGGACAGGGGGCGCTGAGGGCTACACCTTC
D: .; size: .; J: TRBJ2-3; V: TRBV28; CDR3: CASTSRLTDTQYF; DNA: TGTGCCAGCACTTCTCGACTCACAGATACGCAGTATTTT
D: TRBD2; size: few; J: TRBJ2-1; V: TRBV5-6; CDR3: CASSPTYSREYEQFF; DNA: TGTGCCAGCAGCCCTACCTACTCGCGGGAGTATGAGCAGTTCTTC
D: .; size: once; J: TRBJ2-5; V: TRBV18; CDR3: CASSPLAVTGFDQETQYF; DNA: TGTGCCAGCTCACCTTTGGCTGTAACAGGGTTCGACCAAGAGACCCAGTACTTC
D: .; size: .; J: TRBJ2-7; V: TRBV6-5; CDR3: CASSTPGSHYEQYF; DNA: TGTGCCAGCAGTACCCCAGGATCTCACTACGAGCAGTACTTC
D: .; size: .; J: TRBJ2-1; V: TRBV18; CDR3: CASSPPGGSPEQFF; DNA: TGTGCCAGCTCACCACCAGGGGGATCCCCTGAGCAGTTCTTC
D: .; size: .; J: TRBJ2-2; V: TRBV19; CDR3: CASSIAGGYNTGELFF; DNA: TGTGCCAGTAGTATCGCAGGAGGGTATAACACCGGGGAGCTGTTTTTT
D: TRBD2; size: .; J: TRBJ2-1; V: TRBV18; CDR3: CASSIGLAGQRSNEQFF; DNA: TGTGCCAGCTCAATAGGACTAGCGGGCCAACGGTCCAATGAGCAGTTCTTC
D: .; size: .; J: TRBJ1-3; V: TRBV30; CDR3: CALDRDTIYF; DNA: TGTGCCTTGGACAGAGACACCATATATTTT
D: .; size: few; J: TRBJ1-5; V: TRBV27; CDR3: CASSRGNNQPQHF; DNA: TGTGCCAGCAGTCGGGGGAACAATCAGCCCCAGCATTTT
D: .; size: .; J: TRBJ2-4; V: TRBV27; CDR3: CASSSDSKNIQYF; DNA: TGTGCCAGCAGCTCGGACAGCAAAAACATTCAGTACTTC
D: .; size: .; J: TRBJ2-5; V: TRBV2; CDR3: CASGRGQETQYF; DNA: TGTGCCAGCGGTCGAGGCCAAGAGACCCAGTACTTC
D: TRBD1; size: .; J: TRBJ1-2; V: TRBV10-3; CDR3: CAISDRTGYNYGYTF; DNA: TGTGCCATCAGTGACCGGACAGGTTATAACTATGGCTACACCTTC
D: .; size: .; J: TRBJ2-7; V: TRBV10-3; CDR3: CAISESPYEQYF; DNA: TGTGCCATCAGTGAGTCCCCTTACGAGCAGTACTTC
D: .; size: .; J: TRBJ2-5; V: TRBV5-4; CDR3: CASSWGGGETQYF; DNA: TGTGCCAGCAGCTGGGGAGGGGGAGAGACCCAGTACTTC
D: TRBD2; size: .; J: TRBJ2-7; V: TRBV9; CDR3: CASSVPGRGLSYEQYF; DNA: TGTGCCAGCAGCGTCCCGGGGAGGGGCTTGTCCTACGAGCAGTACTTC
D: .; size: .; J: TRBJ2-3; V: TRBV19; CDR3: CASSFLTGGTDTQYF; DNA: TGTGCCAGTAGTTTCTTGACGGGAGGCACAGATACGCAGTATTTT
D: .; size: .; J: TRBJ2-3; V: TRBV5-4; CDR3: CASRIGHPTTDTQYF; DNA: TGTGCCAGCAGGATCGGACACCCAACCACAGATACGCAGTATTTT
D: .; size: .; J: TRBJ1-6; V: TRBV6-5; CDR3: CASWGNFLNSPLHF; DNA: TGTGCCAGCTGGGGCAACTTTCTTAATTCACCCCTCCACTTT
D: .; size: .; J: TRBJ1-2; V: TRBV15; CDR3: CATSRDPGEGVSYGYTF; DNA: TGTGCCACCAGCAGAGACCCCGGGGAGGGGGTGAGCTATGGCTACACCTTC
D: .; size: .; J: TRBJ2-1; V: TRBV21-1; CDR3: CASSNSGNYNEQFF; DNA: TGTGCCAGCAGCAATTCAGGGAACTACAATGAGCAGTTCTTC
D: .; size: once; J: TRBJ1-6; V: TRBV5-4; CDR3: CASSLGQLYSPLHF; DNA: TGTGCCAGCAGCTTGGGACAGCTCTATTCACCCCTCCACTTT
D: .; size: .; J: TRBJ2-6; V: TRBV7-9; CDR3: CASGVPTLRGANVLTF; DNA: TGTGCCAGCGGAGTCCCAACGTTACGAGGGGCCAACGTCCTGACTTTC
D: .; size: .; J: TRBJ1-3; V: TRBV2; CDR3: CASGQSRRNTIYF; DNA: TGTGCCAGCGGACAGTCTAGAAGGAACACCATATATTTT
D: TRBD2; size: .; J: TRBJ2-1; V: TRBV5-1; CDR3: CASSSGLAGGPSYNEQFF; DNA: TGCGCCAGCAGCTCGGGACTAGCGGGAGGGCCGTCCTACAATGAGCAGTTCTTC
D: .; size: .; J: TRBJ2-7; V: TRBV21-1; CDR3: CAAADSSYEQYF; DNA: TGTGCAGCGGCGGATAGCTCCTACGAGCAGTACTTC
D: .; size: .; J: TRBJ2-7; V: TRBV10-1; CDR3: CASSEVTGAGSYEQYF; DNA: TGCGCCAGCAGTGAAGTAACGGGAGCCGGGTCCTACGAGCAGTACTTC
D: .; size: .; J: TRBJ1-3; V: TRBV6-5; CDR3: CASSQGWEGNTIYF; DNA: TGTGCCAGCAGCCAGGGGTGGGAAGGAAACACCATATATTTT
D: .; size: few; J: TRBJ2-5; V: TRBV5-1; CDR3: CASSPDNSQETQYF; DNA: TGCGCCAGCAGCCCCGACAATTCCCAAGAGACCCAGTACTTC
D: .; size: .; J: TRBJ1-1; V: TRBV7-2; CDR3: CASSFGGMNTEAFF; DNA: TGTGCCAGCAGCTTCGGGGGGATGAACACTGAAGCTTTCTTT
D: .; size: .; J: TRBJ1-2; V: TRBV12-3/TRBV12-4; CDR3: CASSILSYGYTF; DNA: TGTGCCAGCAGCATACTTAGCTATGGCTACACCTTC
D: .; size: .; J: TRBJ2-2; V: TRBV18; CDR3: CASSPSLEELFF; DNA: TGTGCCAGCTCACCCTCATTAGAGGAGCTGTTTTTT
D: .; size: .; J: TRBJ1-6; V: TRBV4-1; CDR3: CASSQGQNNSPLHF; DNA: TGCGCCAGCAGCCAAGGGCAGAATAATTCACCCCTCCACTTT
D: TRBD1; size: .; J: TRBJ1-5; V: TRBV2; CDR3: CASSERDRVGGNQPQHF; DNA: TGTGCCAGCAGTGAAAGGGACAGGGTAGGGGGCAATCAGCCCCAGCATTTT
D: TRBD1; size: .; J: TRBJ2-7; V: TRBV27; CDR3: CASRRTGLYEQYF; DNA: TGTGCCAGCAGGAGGACAGGGCTTTACGAGCAGTACTTC
D: .; size: once; J: TRBJ1-1; V: TRBV5-1; CDR3: CASSLDSNTEAFF; DNA: TGCGCCAGCAGCTTAGACAGCAACACTGAAGCTTTCTTT
D: TRBD1; size: .; J: TRBJ1-1; V: TRBV28; CDR3: CASQGATEAFF; DNA: TGTGCCAGTCAGGGGGCCACTGAAGCTTTCTTT
D: TRBD1; size: .; J: TRBJ1-1; V: TRBV11-2; CDR3: CASSLQGMNTEAFF; DNA: TGTGCCAGCAGCCTACAGGGGATGAACACTGAAGCTTTCTTT
D: TRBD2; size: .; J: TRBJ2-3; V: TRBV11-2; CDR3: CASTVVGLADQYF; DNA: TGTGCCAGCACTGTTGTGGGGCTAGCGGACCAGTATTTT
D: .; size: .; J: TRBJ2-1; V: TRBV15; CDR3: CATSRIGGGTYNEQFF; DNA: TGTGCCACCAGCAGGATAGGGGGGGGGACCTACAATGAGCAGTTCTTC
D: .; size: .; J: TRBJ2-6; V: TRBV5-1; CDR3: CASSLYGDHSGANVLTF; DNA: TGCGCCAGCAGCTTGTACGGGGATCACTCTGGGGCCAACGTCCTGACTTTC
D: .; size: .; J: TRBJ1-1; V: TRBV5-1; CDR3: CASSSGLRVAFF; DNA: TGCGCCAGCAGCTCGGGTCTTCGTGTAGCTTTCTTT
D: TRBD2; size: once; J: TRBJ2-1; V: TRBV6-5; CDR3: CASSWGGSSYNEQFF; DNA: TGTGCCAGCAGTTGGGGCGGGAGCTCCTACAATGAGCAGTTCTTC
D: TRBD2; size: few; J: TRBJ2-7; V: TRBV27; CDR3: CASSLFPGGLAGGTYEQYF; DNA: TGTGCCAGCAGTTTATTCCCAGGGGGACTAGCGGGAGGGACCTACGAGCAGTACTTC
D: .; size: .; J: TRBJ2-1; V: TRBV11-3; CDR3: CASSLGRGGYNEQFF; DNA: TGTGCCAGCAGCTTAGGCAGGGGAGGGTACAATGAGCAGTTCTTC
D: .; size: .; J: TRBJ2-5; V: TRBV7-9; CDR3: CASSFGGSSETQYF; DNA: TGTGCCAGCAGCTTTGGCGGAAGCTCGGAGACCCAGTACTTC
D: TRBD2; size: once; J: TRBJ2-2; V: TRBV28; CDR3: CASSSWTSGSGELFF; DNA: TGTGCCAGCAGTTCTTGGACTAGCGGGAGCGGGGAGCTGTTTTTT
D: TRBD2; size: .; J: TRBJ2-1; V: TRBV5-1; CDR3: CASSTGTIPYNEQFF; DNA: TGCGCCAGCAGCACCGGGACTATCCCATACAATGAGCAGTTCTTC
D: .; size: .; J: TRBJ2-7; V: TRBV13; CDR3: CASSLGQDSTRQYF; DNA: TGTGCCAGCAGCTTGGGACAAGATTCTACGCGGCAGTACTTC
D: TRBD1; size: .; J: TRBJ1-4; V: TRBV5-1; CDR3: CASSTGGEKLFF; DNA: TGCGCCAGCAGTACAGGGGGTGAAAAACTGTTTTTT
D: TRBD2; size: .; J: TRBJ2-5; V: TRBV7-9; CDR3: CASSLSGSETQYF; DNA: TGTGCCAGCAGCTTAAGCGGGAGCGAGACCCAGTACTTC
D: .; size: .; J: TRBJ1-1; V: TRBV7-9; CDR3: CASSKLQGEAFF; DNA: TGTGCCAGCAGTAAATTACAGGGTGAAGCTTTCTTT